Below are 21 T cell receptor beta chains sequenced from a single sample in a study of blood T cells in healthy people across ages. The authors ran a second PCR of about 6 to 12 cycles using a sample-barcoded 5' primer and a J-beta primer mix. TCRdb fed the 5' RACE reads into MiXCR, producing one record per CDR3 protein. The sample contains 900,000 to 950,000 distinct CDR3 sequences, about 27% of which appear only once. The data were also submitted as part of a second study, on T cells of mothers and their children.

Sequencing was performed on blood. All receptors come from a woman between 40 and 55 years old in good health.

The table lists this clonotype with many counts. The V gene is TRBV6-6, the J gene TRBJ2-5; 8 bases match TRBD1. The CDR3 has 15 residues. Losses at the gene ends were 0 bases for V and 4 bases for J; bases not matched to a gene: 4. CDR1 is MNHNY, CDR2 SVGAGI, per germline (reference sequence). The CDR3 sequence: CASSYSDRVGETQYF. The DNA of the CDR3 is TGTGCCAGCAGTTACTCGGACAGGGTAGGAGAGACCCAGTACTTC.

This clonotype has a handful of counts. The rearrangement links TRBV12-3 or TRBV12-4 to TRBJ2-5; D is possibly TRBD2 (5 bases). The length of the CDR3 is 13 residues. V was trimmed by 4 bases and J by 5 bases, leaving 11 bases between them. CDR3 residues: CASSSQRAETQYF. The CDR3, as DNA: TGTGCCAGCAGTTCCCAGAGGGCGGAGACCCAGTACTTC.

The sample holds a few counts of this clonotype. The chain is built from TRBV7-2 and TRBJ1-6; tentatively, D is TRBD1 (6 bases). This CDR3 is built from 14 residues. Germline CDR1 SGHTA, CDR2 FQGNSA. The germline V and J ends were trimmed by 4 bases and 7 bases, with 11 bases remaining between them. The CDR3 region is CASSSDRWNSPLHF. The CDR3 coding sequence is TGTGCCAGCAGCTCCGACAGGTGGAATTCACCCCTCCACTTT.

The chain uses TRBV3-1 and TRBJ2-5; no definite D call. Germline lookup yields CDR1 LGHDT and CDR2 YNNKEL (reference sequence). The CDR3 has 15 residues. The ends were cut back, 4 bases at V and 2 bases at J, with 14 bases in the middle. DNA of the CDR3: TGTGCCAGCAGCCGACCCACAACGCTACAAGAGACCCAGTACTTC. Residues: CASSRPTTLQETQYF.

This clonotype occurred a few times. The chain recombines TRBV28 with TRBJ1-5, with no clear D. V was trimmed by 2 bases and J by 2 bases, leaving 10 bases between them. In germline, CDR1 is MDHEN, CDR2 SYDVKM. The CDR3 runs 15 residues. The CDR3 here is CASSLINTGNQPQHF. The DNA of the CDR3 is TGTGCCAGCAGTTTAATCAACACCGGCAATCAGCCCCAGCATTTT.

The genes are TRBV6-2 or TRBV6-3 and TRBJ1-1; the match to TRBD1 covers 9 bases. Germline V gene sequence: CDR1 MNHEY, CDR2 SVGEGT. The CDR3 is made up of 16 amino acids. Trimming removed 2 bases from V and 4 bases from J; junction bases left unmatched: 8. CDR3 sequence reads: CASSYPTGGLGTEAFF. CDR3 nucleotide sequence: TGTGCCAGCAGTTACCCGACAGGGGGACTTGGCACTGAAGCTTTCTTT.

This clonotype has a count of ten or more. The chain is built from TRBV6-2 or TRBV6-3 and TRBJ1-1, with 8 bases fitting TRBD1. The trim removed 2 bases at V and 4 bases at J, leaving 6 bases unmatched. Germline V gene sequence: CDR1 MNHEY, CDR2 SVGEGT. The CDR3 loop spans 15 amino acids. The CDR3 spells CASSYGTGGVTEAFF. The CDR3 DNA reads TGTGCCAGCAGTTACGGAACAGGGGGAGTCACTGAAGCTTTCTTT.

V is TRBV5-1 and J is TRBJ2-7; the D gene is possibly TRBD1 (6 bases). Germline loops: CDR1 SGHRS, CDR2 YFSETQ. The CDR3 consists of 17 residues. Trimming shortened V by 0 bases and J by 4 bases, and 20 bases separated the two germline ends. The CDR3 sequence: CASSLVSPGTPNYEQYF. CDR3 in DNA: TGCGCCAGCAGCTTGGTTTCGCCCGGGACACCCAATTACGAGCAGTACTTC.

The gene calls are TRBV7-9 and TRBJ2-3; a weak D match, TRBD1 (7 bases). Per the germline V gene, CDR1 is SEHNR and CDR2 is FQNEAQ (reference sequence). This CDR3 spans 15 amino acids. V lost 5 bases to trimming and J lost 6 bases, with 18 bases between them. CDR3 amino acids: CASSGSGGRADTQYF. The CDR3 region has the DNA TGTGCCAGCAGCGGATCAGGGGGGAGAGCGGATACGCAGTATTTT.

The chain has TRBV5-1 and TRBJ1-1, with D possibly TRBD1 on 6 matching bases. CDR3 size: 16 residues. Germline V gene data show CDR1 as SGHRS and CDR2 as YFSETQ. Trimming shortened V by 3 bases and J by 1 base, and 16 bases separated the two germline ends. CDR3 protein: CASSYRQDLGNTEAFF. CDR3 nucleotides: TGCGCCAGCAGCTACAGACAGGATTTGGGGAACACTGAAGCTTTCTTT. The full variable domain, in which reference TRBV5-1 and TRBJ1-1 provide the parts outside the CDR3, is KAGVTQTPRYLIKTRGQQVTLSCSPISGHRSVSWYQQTPGQGLQFLFEYFSETQRNKGNFPGRFSGRQFSNSRSEMNVSTLELGDSALYLCASSYRQDLGNTEAFFGQGTRLTVV.

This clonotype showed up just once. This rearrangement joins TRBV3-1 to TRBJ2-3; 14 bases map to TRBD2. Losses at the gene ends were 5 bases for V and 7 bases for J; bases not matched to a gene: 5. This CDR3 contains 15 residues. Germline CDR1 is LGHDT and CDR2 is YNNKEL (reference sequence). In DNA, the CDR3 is TGTGCCAGCAGCGAGACTAGCGGGGGGGCAAATACGCAGTATTTT. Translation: CASSETSGGANTQYF.

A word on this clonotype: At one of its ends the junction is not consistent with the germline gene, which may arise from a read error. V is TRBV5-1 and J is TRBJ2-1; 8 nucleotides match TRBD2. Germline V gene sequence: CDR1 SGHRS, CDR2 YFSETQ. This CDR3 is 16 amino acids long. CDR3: CASTLPTSESMSEQFF. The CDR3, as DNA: TGCGCCAGCACCTTGCCGACTAGCGAGAGTATGAGTGAGCAGTTCTTC. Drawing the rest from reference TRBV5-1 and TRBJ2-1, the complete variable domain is KAGVTQTPRYLIKTRGQQVTLSCSPISGHRSVSWYQQTPGQGLQFLFEYFSETQRNKGNFPGRFSGRQFSNSRSEMNVSTLELGDSALYLCASTLPTSESMSEQFFGPGTRLTVL.

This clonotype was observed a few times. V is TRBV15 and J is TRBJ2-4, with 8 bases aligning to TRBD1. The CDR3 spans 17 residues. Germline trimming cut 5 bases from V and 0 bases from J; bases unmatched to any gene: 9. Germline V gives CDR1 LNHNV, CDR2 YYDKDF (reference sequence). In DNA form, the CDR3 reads TGTGCCACCAGCTTTGGACAGGGTAGTCTAGCCAAAAACATTCAGTACTTC. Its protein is CATSFGQGSLAKNIQYF.

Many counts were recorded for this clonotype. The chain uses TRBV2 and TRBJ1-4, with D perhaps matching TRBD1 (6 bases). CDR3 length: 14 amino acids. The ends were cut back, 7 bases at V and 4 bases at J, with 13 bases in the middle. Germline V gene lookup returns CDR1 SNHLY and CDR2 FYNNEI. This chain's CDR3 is CASTRQALNEKLFF. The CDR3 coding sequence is TGTGCCAGCACCCGACAGGCGCTTAATGAAAAACTGTTTTTT.

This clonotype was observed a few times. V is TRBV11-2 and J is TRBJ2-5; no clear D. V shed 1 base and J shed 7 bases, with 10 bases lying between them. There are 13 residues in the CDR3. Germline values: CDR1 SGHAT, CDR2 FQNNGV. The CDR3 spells CASSLGGVVTQYF. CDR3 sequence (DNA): TGTGCCAGCAGCTTAGGAGGCGTCGTGACCCAGTACTTC.

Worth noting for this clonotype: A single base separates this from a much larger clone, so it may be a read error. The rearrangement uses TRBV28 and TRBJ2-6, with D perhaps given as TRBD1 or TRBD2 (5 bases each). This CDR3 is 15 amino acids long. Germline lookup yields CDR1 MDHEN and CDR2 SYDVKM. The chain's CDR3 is CASIGPPSGANVRTF. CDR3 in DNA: TGTGCCAGCATCGGACCCCCCTCCGGGGCCAACGTCCGGACTTTC.

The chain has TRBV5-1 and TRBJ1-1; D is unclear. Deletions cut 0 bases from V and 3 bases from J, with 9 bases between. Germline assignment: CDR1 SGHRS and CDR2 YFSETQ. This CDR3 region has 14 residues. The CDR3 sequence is CASSLEGADTEAFF. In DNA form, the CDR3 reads TGCGCCAGCAGCTTGGAGGGCGCCGACACTGAAGCTTTCTTT.

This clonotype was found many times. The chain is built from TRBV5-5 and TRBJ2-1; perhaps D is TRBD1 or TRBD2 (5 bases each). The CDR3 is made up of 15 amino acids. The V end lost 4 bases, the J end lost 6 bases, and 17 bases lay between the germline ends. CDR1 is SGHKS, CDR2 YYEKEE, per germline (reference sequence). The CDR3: CASSPVGGPVNEQFF. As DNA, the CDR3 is TGTGCCAGCAGCCCTGTTGGGGGTCCGGTCAATGAGCAGTTCTTC.

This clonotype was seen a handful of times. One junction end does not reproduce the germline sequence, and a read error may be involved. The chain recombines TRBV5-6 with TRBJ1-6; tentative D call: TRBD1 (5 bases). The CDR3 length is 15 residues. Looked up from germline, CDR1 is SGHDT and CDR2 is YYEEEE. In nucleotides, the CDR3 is TGTGCCAGCAGCGTTGGGACTCTAAGGGAGTCACCCCCCCACTTT. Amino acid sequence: CASSVGTLRESPPHF.

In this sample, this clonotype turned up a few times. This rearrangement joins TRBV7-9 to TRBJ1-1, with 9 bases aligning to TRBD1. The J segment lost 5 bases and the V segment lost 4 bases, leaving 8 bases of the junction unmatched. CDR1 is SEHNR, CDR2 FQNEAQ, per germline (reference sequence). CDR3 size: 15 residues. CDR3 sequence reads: CASSSQGQGWTEAFF. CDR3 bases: TGTGCCAGCAGCTCCCAAGGACAGGGGTGGACTGAAGCTTTCTTT.

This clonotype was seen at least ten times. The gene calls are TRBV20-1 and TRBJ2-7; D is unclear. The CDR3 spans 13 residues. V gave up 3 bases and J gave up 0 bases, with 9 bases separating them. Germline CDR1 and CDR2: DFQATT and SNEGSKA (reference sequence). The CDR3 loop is CSARAESSYEQYF. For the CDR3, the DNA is TGCAGTGCTAGGGCCGAGAGCTCCTACGAGCAGTACTTC.